This TCR beta chain was profiled in a study of shared clonotypes between healthy human individuals. Libraries were prepared by immunoSEQ multiplex PCR; TCRdb keeps only in-frame clonotypes and omits some of them. The sample comprises roughly 2,000,000 clones, less than 95% of which are singletons, and 0.95% to 1.5% rests with the top ten. Germline CDR1 ENHRY, CDR2 SYGVKD. The CDR3 has 12 amino acids. V lost 0 bases and J lost 8, with 5 bases in between. General observations from the study: Only blood underwent sampling, and tissue repertoires likely differ. Naive subsets generally exceeded memory subsets in estimated richness.

In regard to this clone: Its antigen remains unidentified. Distinct nucleotide sequences in the sample also encode this CDR3.

Naive CD8 cells comprised CD45RO-negative, CCR7-positively selected cells, excluding terminally differentiated effector memory CD45RA+ cells. Each donor was a Caucasian adult residing in Nashville, Tennessee. The specimen sequenced was naive CD8+ T cells sorted from blood. This TCR was recovered from a man between 18 and 29 years old in good health. The chain couples TRBV10-3 to TRBJ2-1; no reliable D call. In DNA, the CDR3 is TGTGCCATCAGTGAGTCCGTAGATGAGCAGTTCTTC. This encodes CAISESVDEQFF.